This record covers a single TCR beta chain. Its antigen has not been determined. The gene names and germline sequences used here belong to the mouse. The sequence runs out 4 residues before the end of the CDR3; the remainder is reconstructed from the germline J gene. These data belong to a study of CD8+ T cells in alopecia areata (dated by TCRdb to 2016 to 2019). Context from the whole study: Skin from C3H/HeJ donors with spontaneous alopecia (6-12 months old) was grafted onto female C3H/HeJ recipients aged roughly 7-11 weeks. High-throughput TCRbeta sequencing was used to examine T cell clonal expansion in alopecia areata in both the C3H/HeJ mouse model and human patients. On the human side, TCRbeta sequencing was run on scalp tissue and on sorted CD4+ and CD8+ peripheral blood T cells from healthy controls and from alopecia areata patients with either patchy or totalis/universalis disease. Scalp clonality was compared across normal scalp (n=4), patchy alopecia areata scalp (n=8), and alopecia totalis/universalis scalp (n=8). RNA was obtained with the PAXgene miRNA kit for fixed scalp, the miRNeasy kit for PBMCs, and the RNeasy kit for mouse skin. TCRbeta CDR3 regions were amplified by immunoSEQ multiplex PCR with 35 Vbeta forward and 13 Jbeta reverse primers.

Pooled mouse cutaneous lymph node cells were stained for CD4, CD8alpha, NKG2D, NKG2ACE and other markers, then sorted on a BD Influx. The paper's findings and limits, for the study overall: Shared TCR sequences between patients were less evident than in mice, which may be partly attributable to HLA diversity in the patient population. Unlike mouse skin, where gammadelta T cells dominate, normal human skin contains resident alphabeta T cells that get sequenced too, which complicates analysis of the scalp TCR repertoire. Compared with normal scalp, lesional scalp, particularly in alopecia totalis/universalis, had higher clonality and more expanded CD8+ clones, which suggests antigenic drive.

Library preparation was by the immunoSEQ multiplex PCR assay. RNA was extracted from all samples and reverse transcribed into cDNA, which served as template for TCR sequencing. SuperScript III was used for first-strand cDNA synthesis, primed with a 2:1 mix of oligo-dT and random hexamers. A synthetic immune receptor repertoire was used to assess amplification bias, and residual bias was removed computationally. Libraries were sequenced on Illumina HiSeq using 60 bp reads that covered the CDR3 and were read from J toward V. In the source study's methods: Raw reads were preprocessed for error removal, and CDR3 was defined according to IMGT conventions as running from the conserved cysteine to phenylalanine. To get clonality, Shannon entropy was normalized by log2 of the number of productive unique TCRs and the result was subtracted from 1. Scalp TCRbeta sequences were cross-referenced with sorted blood CD4 and CD8 repertoires so that the CD4 or CD8 identity of scalp clones could be inferred. Drawn from immuneACCESS, this table holds only the in-frame rearrangements with V and J called that TCRdb kept. Clones are partly lost; checked studies trace under half to an unresolved V gene and leave the rest unexplained. The DNA was the basis for D and trimming; V, J and clone size are from that table. In this sample, 20,000 or so clones appear, none counted once only. Together, the top ten hold roughly 29% of the sample.

The CDR1 and CDR2 encoded by the germline V gene are NSHNY and SYGAGN. CDR3 length: 16 amino acids, cysteine to phenylalanine. Of the CDR3's DNA, 36 bases were read; they are in frame from base 1. The V end gives up 2 bases and the J end 4 bases, leaving 7 bases in the junction not matched to a gene. The sequencing input was CD8+ T cells sorted from a lymph node. This TCR was sampled from a C3H/HeJ mouse with alopecia areata. In terms of MHC, this strain is H2-k. The V and J genes are TRBV13-1 and TRBJ2-2; 8 of the junction bases match TRBD2. The part of the CDR3 DNA that was read is TGTGCCAGCAGTGAGAGGCTGGGGGGAACCACCGGG. Its protein reads: CASSERLGGTTG. The full CDR3 protein is CASSERLGGTTGQLYF.